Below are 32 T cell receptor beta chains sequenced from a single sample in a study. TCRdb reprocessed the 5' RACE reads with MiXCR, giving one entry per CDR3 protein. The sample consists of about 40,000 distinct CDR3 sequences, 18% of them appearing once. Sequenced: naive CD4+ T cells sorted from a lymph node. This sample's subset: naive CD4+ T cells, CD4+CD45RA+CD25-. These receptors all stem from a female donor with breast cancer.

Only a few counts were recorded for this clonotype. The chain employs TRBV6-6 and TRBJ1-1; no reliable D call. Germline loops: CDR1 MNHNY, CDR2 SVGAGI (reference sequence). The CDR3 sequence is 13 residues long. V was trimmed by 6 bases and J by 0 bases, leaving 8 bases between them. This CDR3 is CASRGGMNTEAFF. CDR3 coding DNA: TGTGCCAGCAGGGGTGGAATGAACACTGAAGCTTTCTTT.

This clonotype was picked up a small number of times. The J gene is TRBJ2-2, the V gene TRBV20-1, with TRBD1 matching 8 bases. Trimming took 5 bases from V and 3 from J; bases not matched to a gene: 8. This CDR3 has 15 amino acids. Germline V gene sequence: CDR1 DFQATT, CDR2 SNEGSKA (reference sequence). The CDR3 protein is CSASRQGADTGELFF. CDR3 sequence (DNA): TGCAGTGCTTCCCGCCAGGGGGCAGACACCGGGGAGCTGTTTTTT.

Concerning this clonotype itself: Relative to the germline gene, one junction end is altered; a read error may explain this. In nucleotides, the CDR3 is TGTGCCAGCAGCCTAGCGTTTATTACAACAGGGGGTCCCAAAAACATTCAGTACTTC. This gives the protein CASSLAFITTGGPKNIQYF. V and J are TRBV7-8 and TRBJ2-4; 8 bases line up with TRBD1. The germline gives CDR1 SGHVS, CDR2 FQNEAQ. The CDR3 is 19 residues long.

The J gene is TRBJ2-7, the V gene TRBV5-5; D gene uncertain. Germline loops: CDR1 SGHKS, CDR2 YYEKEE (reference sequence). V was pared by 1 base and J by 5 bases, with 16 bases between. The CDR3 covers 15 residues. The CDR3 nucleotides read TGTGCCAGCAGCTTGTCAGGCGATTACGGGCACGAGCAGTACTTC. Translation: CASSLSGDYGHEQYF. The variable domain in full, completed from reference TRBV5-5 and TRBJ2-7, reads DAGVTQSPTHLIKTRGQQVTLRCSPISGHKSVSWYQQVLGQGPQFIFQYYEKEERGRGNFPDRFSARQFPNYSSELNVNALLLGDSALYLCASSLSGDYGHEQYFGPGTRLTVT.

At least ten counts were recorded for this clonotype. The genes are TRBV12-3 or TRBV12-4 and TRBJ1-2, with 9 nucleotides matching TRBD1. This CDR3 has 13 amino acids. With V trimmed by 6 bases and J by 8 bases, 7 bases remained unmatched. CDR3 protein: CASSSNRGRGYTF. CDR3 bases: TGTGCCAGCAGCTCAAACAGGGGGCGCGGCTACACCTTC.

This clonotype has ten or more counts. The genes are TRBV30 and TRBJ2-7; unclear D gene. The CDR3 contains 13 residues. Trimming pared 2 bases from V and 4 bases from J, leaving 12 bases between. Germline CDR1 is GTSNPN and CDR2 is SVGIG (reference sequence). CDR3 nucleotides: TGTGCCTGGAGTCCAACTTCTGGGTACGAGCAGTACTTC. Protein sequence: CAWSPTSGYEQYF. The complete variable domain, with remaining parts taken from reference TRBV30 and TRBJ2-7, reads SQTIHQWPATLVQPVGSPLSLECTVEGTSNPNLYWYRQAAGRGLQLLFYSVGIGQISSEVPQNLSASRPQDRQFILSSKKLLLSDSGFYLCAWSPTSGYEQYFGPGTRLTVT.

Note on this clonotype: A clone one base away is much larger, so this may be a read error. This CDR3 reads CASGATGSEAFF. The CDR3 DNA reads TGTGCCAGCGGCGCGACAGGATCTGAAGCTTTCTTT. The V gene is TRBV7-6, the J gene TRBJ1-1; D might be TRBD1 (6 bases). This CDR3 contains 12 residues. Germline-derived CDR1 and CDR2 are SGHVS and FNYEAQ. V was pared by 8 bases and J by 6 bases, with 13 bases between.

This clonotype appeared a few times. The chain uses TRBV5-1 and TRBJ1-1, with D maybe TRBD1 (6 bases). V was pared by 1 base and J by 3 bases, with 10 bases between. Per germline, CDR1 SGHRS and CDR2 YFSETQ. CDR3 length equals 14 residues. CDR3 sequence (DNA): TGCGCCAGCAGCTTGTTGTCAGGGGACACTGAAGCTTTCTTT. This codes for CASSLLSGDTEAFF.

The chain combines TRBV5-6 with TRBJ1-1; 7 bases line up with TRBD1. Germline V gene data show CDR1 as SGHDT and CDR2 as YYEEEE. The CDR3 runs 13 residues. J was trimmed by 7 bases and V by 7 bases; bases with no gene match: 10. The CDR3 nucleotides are TGTGCCAGCTCTAAGGGGGCGAGAAGTGAAGCTTTCTTT. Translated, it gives CASSKGARSEAFF.

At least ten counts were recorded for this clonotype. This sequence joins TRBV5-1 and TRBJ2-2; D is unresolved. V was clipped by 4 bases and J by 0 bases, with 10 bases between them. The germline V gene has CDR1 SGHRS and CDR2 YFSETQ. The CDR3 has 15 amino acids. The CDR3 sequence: CASSKDAANTGELFF. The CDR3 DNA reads TGCGCCAGCAGCAAAGACGCCGCGAACACCGGGGAGCTGTTTTTT.

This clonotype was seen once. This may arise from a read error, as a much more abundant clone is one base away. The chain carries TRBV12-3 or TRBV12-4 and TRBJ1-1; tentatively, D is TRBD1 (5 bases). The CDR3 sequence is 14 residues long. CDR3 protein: CASSLLVRGTGAFF. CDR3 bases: TGTGCCAGCAGTTTATTGGTCCGGGGCACTGGAGCTTTCTTT.

CDR3 residues: CASSYDRGPQHF. The CDR3 DNA follows: TGTGCCAGCAGTTACGACAGGGGGCCCCAGCATTTT. J is TRBJ1-5 and V is TRBV7-8; 8 bases fit TRBD1. The germline gives CDR1 SGHVS, CDR2 FQNEAQ. This CDR3 is 12 amino acids long. Unmatched junction bases numbered 4, after V lost 6 bases and J lost 9 bases.

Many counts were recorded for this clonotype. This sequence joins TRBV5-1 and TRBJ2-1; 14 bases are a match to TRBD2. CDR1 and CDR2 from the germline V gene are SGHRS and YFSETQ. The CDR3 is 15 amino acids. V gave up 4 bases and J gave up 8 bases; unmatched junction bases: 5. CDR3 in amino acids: CASSPTSGRVDEQFF. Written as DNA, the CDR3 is TGCGCCAGCAGCCCGACTAGCGGGAGGGTGGATGAGCAGTTCTTC.

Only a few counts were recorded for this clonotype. Here the CDR3 DNA reads TGTGCCAGCAGTAGTGTGGGGTTCGATCAGCCCCAGCATTTT. Its protein product is CASSSVGFDQPQHF. The chain carries TRBV5-6 and TRBJ1-5; D remains unclear. The CDR3 spans 14 residues. Trimming cost V 5 bases and J 5 bases, with 14 bases left between them. CDR1 is SGHDT and CDR2 is YYEEEE in the germline V gene. Looking up the rest from reference TRBV5-6 and TRBJ1-5 gives the full variable domain: DAGVTQSPTHLIKTRGQQVTLRCSPKSGHDTVSWYQQALGQGPQFIFQYYEEEERQRGNFPDRFSGHQFPNYSSELNVNALLLGDSALYLCASSSVGFDQPQHFGDGTRLSIL.

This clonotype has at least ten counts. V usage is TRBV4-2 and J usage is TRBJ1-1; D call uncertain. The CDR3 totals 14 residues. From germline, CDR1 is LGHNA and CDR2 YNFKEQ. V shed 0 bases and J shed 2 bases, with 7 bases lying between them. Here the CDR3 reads CASSQERVNTEAFF. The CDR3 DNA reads TGTGCCAGCAGCCAAGAAAGGGTAAACACTGAAGCTTTCTTT.

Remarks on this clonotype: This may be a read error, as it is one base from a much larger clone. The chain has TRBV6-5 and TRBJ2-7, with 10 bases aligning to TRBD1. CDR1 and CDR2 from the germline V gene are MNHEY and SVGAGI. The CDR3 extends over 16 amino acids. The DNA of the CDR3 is TGTGCCAGCAGATTTAAGCCGGGACAGGGGCCCTACGAGCAGTGCTTC. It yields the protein CASRFKPGQGPYEQCF.

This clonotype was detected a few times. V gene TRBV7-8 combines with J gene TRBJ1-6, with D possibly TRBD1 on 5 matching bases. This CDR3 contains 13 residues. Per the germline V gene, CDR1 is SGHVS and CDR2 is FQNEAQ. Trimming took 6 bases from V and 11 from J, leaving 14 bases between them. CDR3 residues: CASRPGLRAPLHF. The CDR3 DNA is TGTGCCAGCAGACCGGGACTGAGAGCACCCCTCCACTTT.

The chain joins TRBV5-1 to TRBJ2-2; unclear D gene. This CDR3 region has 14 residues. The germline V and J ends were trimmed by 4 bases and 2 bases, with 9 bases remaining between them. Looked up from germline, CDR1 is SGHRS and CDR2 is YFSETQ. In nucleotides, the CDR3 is TGCGCCAGCAGCGAAGACCCTAACACCGGGGAGCTGTTTTTT. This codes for CASSEDPNTGELFF.

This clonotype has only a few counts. CDR3 residues: CAISRQGAGSPLHF. Written as DNA, the CDR3 is TGTGCCATCAGTAGACAGGGGGCTGGATCACCCCTCCACTTT. The rearrangement joins TRBV10-3 to TRBJ1-6; 10 bases are a match to TRBD1. This CDR3 is built from 14 residues. Germline lookup yields CDR1 ENHRY and CDR2 SYGVKD. Trimming removed 5 bases from V and 10 bases from J; junction bases left unmatched: 5.

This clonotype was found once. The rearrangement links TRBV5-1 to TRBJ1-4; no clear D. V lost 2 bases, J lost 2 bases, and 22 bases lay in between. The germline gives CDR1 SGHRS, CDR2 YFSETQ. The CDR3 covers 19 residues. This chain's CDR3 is CASSFGLPAAGPTNEKLFF. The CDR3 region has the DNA TGCGCCAGCAGCTTCGGCCTCCCGGCGGCCGGACCCACTAATGAAAAACTGTTTTTT.

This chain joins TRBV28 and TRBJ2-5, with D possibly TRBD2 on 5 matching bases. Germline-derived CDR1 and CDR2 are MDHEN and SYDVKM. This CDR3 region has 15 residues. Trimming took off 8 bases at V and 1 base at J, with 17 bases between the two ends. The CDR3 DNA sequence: TGTGCCAGCGCCAAGACGGGGATTCCCCAAGAGACCCAGTACTTC. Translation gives CASAKTGIPQETQYF. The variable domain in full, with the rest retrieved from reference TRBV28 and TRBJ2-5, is DVKVTQSSRYLVKRTGEKVFLECVQDMDHENMFWYRQDPGLGLRLIYFSYDVKMKEKGDIPEGYSVSREKKERFSLILESASTNQTSMYLCASAKTGIPQETQYFGPGTRLLVL.

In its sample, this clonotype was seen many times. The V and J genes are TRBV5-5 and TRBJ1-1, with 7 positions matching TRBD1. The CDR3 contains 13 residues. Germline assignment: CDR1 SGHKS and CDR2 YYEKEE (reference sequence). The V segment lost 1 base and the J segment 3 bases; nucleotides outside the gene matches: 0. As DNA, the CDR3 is TGTGCCAGCAGCTTGCAGGGGGACACTGAAGCTTTCTTT. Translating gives CASSLQGDTEAFF.

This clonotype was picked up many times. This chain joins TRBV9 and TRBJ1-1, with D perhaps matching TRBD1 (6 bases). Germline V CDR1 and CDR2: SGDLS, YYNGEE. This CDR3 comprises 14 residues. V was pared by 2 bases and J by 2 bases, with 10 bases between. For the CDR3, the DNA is TGTGCCAGCAGCGTCACGGGGGCTAACACTGAAGCTTTCTTT. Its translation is CASSVTGANTEAFF. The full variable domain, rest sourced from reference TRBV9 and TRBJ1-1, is DSGVTQTPKHLITATGQRVTLRCSPRSGDLSVYWYQQSLDQGLQFLIQYYNGEERAKGNILERFSAQQFPDLHSELNLSSLELGDSALYFCASSVTGANTEAFFGQGTRLTVV.

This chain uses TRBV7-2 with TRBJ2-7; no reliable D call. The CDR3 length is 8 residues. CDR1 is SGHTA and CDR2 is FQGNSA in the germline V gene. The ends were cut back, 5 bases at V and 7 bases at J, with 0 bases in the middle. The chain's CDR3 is CASSEQYF. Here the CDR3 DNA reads TGTGCCAGCAGCGAGCAGTACTTC.

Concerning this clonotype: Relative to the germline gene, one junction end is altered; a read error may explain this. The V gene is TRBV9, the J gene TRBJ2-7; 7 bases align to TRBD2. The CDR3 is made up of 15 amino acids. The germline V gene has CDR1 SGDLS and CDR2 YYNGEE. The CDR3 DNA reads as TGCGCCAGCAGCTTCAGAGCGGGGAGCTCCTACGAGCAGTACTTC. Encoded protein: CASSFRAGSSYEQYF.

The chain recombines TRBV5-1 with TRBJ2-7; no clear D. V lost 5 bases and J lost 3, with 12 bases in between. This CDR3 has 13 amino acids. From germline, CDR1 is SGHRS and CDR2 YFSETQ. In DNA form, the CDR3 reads TGCGCCAGCAGGTCTGGGATCCGCTACGAGCAGTACGTC. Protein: CASRSGIRYEQYV.

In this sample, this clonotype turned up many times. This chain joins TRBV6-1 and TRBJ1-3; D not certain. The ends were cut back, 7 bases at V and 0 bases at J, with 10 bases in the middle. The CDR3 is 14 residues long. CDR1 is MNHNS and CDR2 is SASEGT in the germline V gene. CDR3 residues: CASKLQNSGNTIYF. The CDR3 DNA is TGTGCCAGCAAGTTGCAGAACTCTGGAAACACCATATATTTT.

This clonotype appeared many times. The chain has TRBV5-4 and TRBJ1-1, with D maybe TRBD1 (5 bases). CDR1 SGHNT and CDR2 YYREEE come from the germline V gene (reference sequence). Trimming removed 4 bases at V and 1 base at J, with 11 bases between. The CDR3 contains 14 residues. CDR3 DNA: TGTGCCAGCAGCCGCGGGACGGCGAACACTGAAGCTTTCTTT. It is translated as CASSRGTANTEAFF. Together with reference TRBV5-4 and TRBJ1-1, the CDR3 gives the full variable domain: ETGVTQSPTHLIKTRGQQVTLRCSSQSGHNTVSWYQQALGQGPQFIFQYYREEENGRGNFPPRFSGLQFPNYSSELNVNALELDDSALYLCASSRGTANTEAFFGQGTRLTVV.

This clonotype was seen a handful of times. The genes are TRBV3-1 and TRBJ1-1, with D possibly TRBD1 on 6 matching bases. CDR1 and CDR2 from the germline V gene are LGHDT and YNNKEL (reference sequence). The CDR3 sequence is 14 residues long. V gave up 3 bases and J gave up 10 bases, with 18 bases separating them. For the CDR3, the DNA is TGTGCCAGCAGCCATACTCCAGGGGACCCCTCAGCTTTCTTT. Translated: CASSHTPGDPSAFF.

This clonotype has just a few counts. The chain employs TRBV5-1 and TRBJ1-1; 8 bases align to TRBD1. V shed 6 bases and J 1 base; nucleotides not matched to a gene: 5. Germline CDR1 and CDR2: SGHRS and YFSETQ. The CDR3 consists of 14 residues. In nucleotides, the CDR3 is TGCGCCAGCATCGGGACAGGAGCGAACACTGAAGCTTTCTTT. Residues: CASIGTGANTEAFF.

CDR3 amino acids: CASSLGWTSGWNEQFF. The CDR3 DNA follows: TGTGCCAGCAGCTTAGGGTGGACTAGCGGATGGAATGAGCAGTTCTTC. The chain combines TRBV7-2 with TRBJ2-1; TRBD2 matches 10 bases. The CDR3 sequence is 16 residues long. V gave up 1 base and J gave up 7 bases; unmatched junction bases: 7. The germline V gene encodes CDR1 SGHTA and CDR2 FQGNSA. Based on the CDR3 plus reference TRBV7-2 and TRBJ2-1, the full variable domain is GAGVSQSPSNKVTEKGKDVELRCDPISGHTALYWYRQSLGQGLEFLIYFQGNSAPDKSGLPSDRFSAERTGGSVSTLTIQRTQQEDSAVYLCASSLGWTSGWNEQFFGPGTRLTVL.

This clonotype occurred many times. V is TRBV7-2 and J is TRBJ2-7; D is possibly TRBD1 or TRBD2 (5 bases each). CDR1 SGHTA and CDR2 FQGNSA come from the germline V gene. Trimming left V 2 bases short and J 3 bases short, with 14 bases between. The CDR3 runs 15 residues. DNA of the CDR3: TGTGCCAGCAGCTTATTGACAGAGGGATTCTACGAGCAGTACTTC. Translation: CASSLLTEGFYEQYF. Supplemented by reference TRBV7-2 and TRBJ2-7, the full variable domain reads GAGVSQSPSNKVTEKGKDVELRCDPISGHTALYWYRQSLGQGLEFLIYFQGNSAPDKSGLPSDRFSAERTGGSVSTLTIQRTQQEDSAVYLCASSLLTEGFYEQYFGPGTRLTVT.